These T cell receptor beta chains were read from a single sample in a study of identical twins. In TCRdb, the 5' RACE reads were re-called with MiXCR into one record per CDR3 protein. The sample lists 1.5 million to 2 million distinct CDR3 sequences; around 33% were seen once. Input material: cord blood. These receptors were collected from a newborn girl in good health. The CDR3 runs from the conserved cysteine through the conserved F or W. The D gene is left open where the match is weak. A row's size may be missing; if present it is once, few, many or a size class.

j_call | d_call | clone_size | v_call | cdr3_aa | cdr3_nt
TRBJ1-3 | TRBD1 | NA | TRBV28 | CASSLSGTGGNTIYF | TGTGCCAGCAGTCTCAGCGGGACAGGGGGGAACACCATATATTTT
TRBJ1-2 | NA | NA | TRBV29-1 | CSVPRSSGGGYTF | TGCAGCGTTCCCCGGTCGTCTGGAGGGGGCTACACCTTC
TRBJ2-5 | NA | once | TRBV20-1 | CSAAGSTRVQETQYF | TGCAGTGCTGCCGGGTCTACCCGGGTTCAAGAGACCCAGTACTTC
TRBJ2-1 | NA | few | TRBV6-5 | CASSPSRRGWYNEQFF | TGTGCCAGCAGTCCATCGAGGAGGGGGTGGTACAATGAGCAGTTCTTC
TRBJ1-6 | TRBD1 | few | TRBV6-2/TRBV6-3 | CASSRTGTVNSPLHF | TGTGCCAGCAGCCGGACCGGGACAGTTAATTCACCCCTCCACTTT
TRBJ2-2 | TRBD2 | NA | TRBV5-6 | CASSKGLASGELFF | TGTGCCAGCAGCAAGGGACTAGCGAGCGGGGAGCTGTTTTTT
TRBJ2-7 | NA | NA | TRBV5-6 | CASSPRRDNAYNEQYF | TGTGCCAGCAGCCCCCGAAGGGACAACGCCTACAATGAGCAGTACTTC
TRBJ2-7 | NA | NA | TRBV7-9 | CASSLDGTLIPHYEQYF | TGTGCCAGCAGCTTGGACGGGACTTTAATTCCCCACTACGAGCAGTACTTC
TRBJ2-3 | NA | many | TRBV11-2 | CASSPSRLATDTQYF | TGTGCCAGCAGCCCCTCTCGTCTAGCGACAGATACGCAGTATTTT
TRBJ2-7 | NA | few | TRBV12-3/TRBV12-4 | CASILFGGPYEQYF | TGTGCCAGCATCCTATTCGGGGGACCGTACGAGCAGTACTTC
TRBJ2-3 | TRBD2 | NA | TRBV20-1 | CSVRDRTSGGTDTQYF | TGCAGTGTTAGAGATCGGACTAGCGGGGGGACAGATACGCAGTATTTT
TRBJ2-7 | NA | NA | TRBV5-6 | CASSLGLSSDEQYF | TGTGCCAGCAGCTTGGGGCTGTCTAGCGACGAGCAGTACTTC
TRBJ2-1 | NA | few | TRBV28 | CASSPPVWRKYNEQFF | TGTGCCAGCAGCCCCCCAGTCTGGCGAAAGTACAATGAGCAGTTCTTC
TRBJ2-3 | NA | NA | TRBV18 | CASSPNEADTQYF | TGTGCCAGCTCACCTAATGAGGCAGATACGCAGTATTTT
TRBJ2-7 | TRBD2 | NA | TRBV7-2 | CASSLVLAPYEQYF | TGTGCCAGCAGCTTAGTACTAGCGCCTTACGAGCAGTACTTC
TRBJ1-2 | NA | many | TRBV21-1 | CASSKDHYGYTF | TGTGCCAGCAGCAAAGACCACTATGGCTACACCTTC
TRBJ2-7 | NA | many | TRBV7-2 | CASSLEGGPTYEQYF | TGTGCCAGCAGCTTAGAGGGGGGTCCAACATACGAGCAGTACTTC
TRBJ2-1 | TRBD1 | many | TRBV29-1 | CSVEDEDRVYNEQFF | TGCAGCGTTGAAGATGAGGACAGGGTCTACAATGAGCAGTTCTTC
TRBJ2-5 | NA | few | TRBV2 | CASHPGGTGETQYF | TGTGCCAGCCATCCCGGGGGGACAGGCGAGACCCAGTACTTC
TRBJ2-3 | TRBD2 | few | TRBV24-1 | CATSDLRTSGDTQYF | TGTGCCACCAGTGATTTGCGGACTAGCGGGGATACGCAGTATTTT
TRBJ2-3 | TRBD1 | NA | TRBV5-1 | CASSSRQGLSDTQYF | TGCGCCAGCAGCTCAAGACAGGGGTTGTCAGATACGCAGTATTTT
TRBJ2-1 | TRBD2 | NA | TRBV10-3 | CAIRPTSYDEQFF | TGTGCCATCAGACCGACTAGCTACGATGAGCAGTTCTTC